This entry lists 16 T cell receptor beta chains sequenced from one sample in a study of blood T cell repertoires in COVID-19. Some clones are missing from TCRdb's copy, which holds only in-frame ones; the method was immunoSEQ multiplex PCR. Altogether approximately 300,000 clones are present, approximately 90% being singletons, with the ten largest covering more than 3%. The sequenced sample was peripheral blood. The receptors were sampled from a woman between 50 and 59 years old with active or convalescent COVID-19.

The chain combines TRBV9 with TRBJ1-1; D gene unclear. V was clipped by 4 bases and J by 3 bases, with 7 bases between them. Germline CDR1 reads SGDLS; CDR2 reads YYNGEE. CDR3 size: 12 residues. The CDR3 DNA is TGTGCCAGCAGCCCCTCGGACACTGAAGCTTTCTTT. It translates to CASSPSDTEAFF.

CDR3 loop: CASSPGTGLENIQYF. The CDR3, as DNA: TGTGCCAGCAGTCCCGGGACAGGACTAGAAAACATTCAGTACTTC. The chain recombines TRBV27 with TRBJ2-4; D might be TRBD1 (8 bases). CDR1 and CDR2 (germline): MNHEY, SMNVEV (reference sequence). This CDR3 contains 15 residues. The germline V and J ends were trimmed by 5 bases and 5 bases, with 16 bases remaining between them.

This chain connects TRBV30 to TRBJ1-1, with D uncertain. The CDR3 is 13 residues long. Looked up from germline, CDR1 is GTSNPN and CDR2 is SVGIG (reference sequence). V was cut by 0 bases and J by 3 bases, with 8 bases left in between. The CDR3 protein is CAWSVRPDTEAFF. CDR3 sequence (DNA): TGTGCCTGGAGTGTACGCCCGGACACTGAAGCTTTCTTT.

V and J are TRBV11-3 and TRBJ2-1; TRBD2 agrees at 9 bases. After removal of 5 bases from V and 5 bases from J, the junction contained 7 bases not matched to a gene. The CDR3 contains 15 residues. Looked up from germline, CDR1 is SGHNT and CDR2 is YENEEA. The CDR3 is CASSPAGGLHNEQFF. In DNA, the CDR3 is TGTGCCAGCAGCCCAGCGGGAGGCTTGCACAATGAGCAGTTCTTC.

This clone occurred once. The CDR3 DNA sequence: TGTGCCAGCAGTTCAGGGGGCGTAGGCTACACCTTC. It translates to CASSSGGVGYTF. V gene TRBV12-3 or TRBV12-4 combines with J gene TRBJ1-2; 8 bases agree with TRBD1. V was pared by 4 bases and J by 8 bases, with 3 bases of the junction left unmatched. The length of the CDR3 is 12 residues.

This chain uses TRBV19 with TRBJ1-5; maybe TRBD1 (6 bases). This CDR3 has 16 amino acids. V lost 3 bases to trimming and J lost 0 bases, with 12 bases between them. Germline V gene lookup returns CDR1 LNHDA and CDR2 SQIVND (reference sequence). The CDR3 DNA reads TGTGCCAGTAGTATGACAGGTTCCCGTAGCAATCAGCCCCAGCATTTT. It yields the protein CASSMTGSRSNQPQHF.

The chain combines TRBV29-1 with TRBJ1-1; a weak D match, TRBD1 (6 bases). CDR3 length equals 12 residues. Germline CDR1 reads SQVTM; CDR2 reads ANQGSEA. With 6 bases removed from V and 4 bases from J, the gap between germline ends came to 12 bases. CDR3 region: CSVAAGATEAFF. The DNA of the CDR3 is TGCAGCGTAGCCGCAGGGGCCACTGAAGCTTTCTTT. The full variable domain, with the rest looked up from reference TRBV29-1 and TRBJ1-1, is SAVISQKPSRDICQRGTSLTIQCQVDSQVTMMFWYRQQPGQSLTLIATANQGSEATYESGFVIDKFPISRPNLTFSTLTVSNMSPEDSSIYLCSVAAGATEAFFGQGTRLTVV.

A remark on this clone: The same CDR3 arises from other DNA sequences in this sample as well. The rearrangement uses TRBV7-2 and TRBJ2-7, with 9 positions matching TRBD1. The trim removed 1 base at V and 2 bases at J, leaving 0 bases unmatched. The germline gives CDR1 SGHTA, CDR2 FQGNSA. The CDR3 spans 14 residues. In nucleotides, the CDR3 is TGTGCCAGCAGCTTAGACAGGGGGCCCTACGAGCAGTACTTC. This translates into CASSLDRGPYEQYF.

V gene TRBV5-1 combines with J gene TRBJ1-4, with 8 bases identical to TRBD1. CDR1 SGHRS and CDR2 YFSETQ come from the germline V gene. J was trimmed by 8 bases and V by 4 bases; bases with no gene match: 7. CDR3 length equals 14 residues. The CDR3 nucleotides are TGCGCCAGCAGCGCCGGGACAGGTAGAGAAAAACTGTTTTTT. Amino acid sequence: CASSAGTGREKLFF.

The rearrangement uses TRBV7-2 and TRBJ2-1; 12 bases are shared with TRBD2. The CDR3 spans 16 residues. The germline V gene encodes CDR1 SGHTA and CDR2 FQGNSA. With 4 bases clipped from V and 10 bases from J, the junction kept 11 bases outside the gene matches. CDR3 in DNA: TGTGCCAGCAGCTCGAGACTAGCGGGAGAATTGGGAGAGCAGTTCTTC. It yields the protein CASSSRLAGELGEQFF.

V gene TRBV9 combines with J gene TRBJ2-3; 9 bases line up with TRBD1. Per germline, CDR1 SGDLS and CDR2 YYNGEE. J gave up 2 bases and V 4 bases, and 5 bases lay outside the gene matches. This CDR3 spans 15 amino acids. CDR3 nucleotides: TGTGCCAGCAGCCTTGGACAGGGGCTCACAGATACGCAGTATTTT. Amino acid sequence: CASSLGQGLTDTQYF.

The chain employs TRBV6-5 and TRBJ2-1, with D tentatively TRBD2 (6 bases). CDR1 and CDR2 (germline): MNHEY, SVGAGI. V was trimmed by 3 bases and J by 10 bases, leaving 19 bases between them. CDR3 size: 15 residues. CDR3 sequence: CASSYVGIGTDEQFF. The CDR3 DNA sequence: TGTGCCAGCAGTTATGTCGGTATCGGGACTGACGAGCAGTTCTTC.

V usage is TRBV11-3 and J usage is TRBJ2-1; 8 bases map to TRBD1. Per the germline V gene, CDR1 is SGHNT and CDR2 is YENEEA. Trimming cost V 0 bases and J 9 bases; bases outside gene matches: 4. The CDR3 runs 14 residues. As DNA, the CDR3 is TGTGCCAGCAGCTTAGACGGGACAGGAGGTGAGCAGTTCTTC. This codes for CASSLDGTGGEQFF.

The chain has TRBV5-4 and TRBJ1-1; possibly TRBD1 for D (6 bases). Germline V CDR1 and CDR2: SGHNT, YYREEE (reference sequence). Trimming removed 0 bases from V and 11 bases from J, with 14 bases in between. This CDR3 has 13 residues. CDR3: CASSLAGRTEAFF. The CDR3 nucleotides read TGTGCCAGCAGCTTGGCCGGGAGGACAGAGGCTTTCTTT.

This chain links TRBV3-1 (or the pseudogene TRBV3-2) with TRBJ1-6; a weak D match, TRBD1 (5 bases). The V gene's germline CDR1 is LGHDT and CDR2 YNNKEL (reference sequence). This CDR3 region has 15 residues. V gave up 4 bases and J gave up 14 bases, with 21 bases separating them. The CDR3 spells CASSLSPGRGGALHF. CDR3 DNA: TGTGCCAGCAGCCTTTCCCCGGGCCGAGGAGGGGCCCTCCACTTT.

This CDR3 is CASSLGSTENYGYTF. The CDR3 DNA reads TGCGCCAGCAGCTTGGGTTCGACAGAGAACTATGGCTACACCTTC. The chain uses TRBV5-1 and TRBJ1-2; weak D call: TRBD1 (5 bases). V lost 0 bases and J lost 2, with 11 bases in between. Germline CDR1 is SGHRS and CDR2 is YFSETQ. The CDR3 is 15 residues long.